This entry lists 10 T cell receptor beta chains sequenced from one sample in a study of shared clonotypes between healthy human individuals. CD45RO negativity and positive selection for CCR7 defined naive CD8 cells, a population that excluded terminally differentiated effector memory CD45RA+ cells. Data came from immunoSEQ multiplex PCR; TCRdb stores just in-frame clones and leaves some out. The repertoire consists of under 2,000,000 clones, with about 95% occurring once and the leading ten covering around 1%. Sequencing was performed on naive CD8+ T cells sorted from blood. The source of these receptors is a man younger than 35 in good health.

A note on this clone: This sample includes further DNA sequences coding for the same CDR3. The rearrangement links TRBV28 to TRBJ2-7; D possibly corresponds to TRBD1 (5 bases). CDR3 length: 11 residues. Germline V gene sequence: CDR1 MDHEN, CDR2 SYDVKM. V was clipped by 5 bases and J by 3 bases, with 5 bases between them. The CDR3 region has the DNA TGTGCCAGCAGTAGGGGCTACGAGCAGTACTTC. This encodes CASSRGYEQYF.

The chain uses TRBV27 and TRBJ2-7, with 10 bases matching TRBD1. Per the germline V gene, CDR1 is MNHEY and CDR2 is SMNVEV (reference sequence). V lost 0 bases, J lost 7 bases, and 9 bases stayed unmatched. The CDR3 totals 16 residues. Here the CDR3 reads CASSLSPGQGLREQYF. For the CDR3, the DNA is TGTGCCAGCAGTTTATCGCCGGGACAGGGGCTAAGGGAGCAGTACTTC.

The chain employs TRBV30 and TRBJ2-5; D gene unclear. Germline CDR1 GTSNPN, CDR2 SVGIG (reference sequence). This CDR3 has 14 residues. V dropped 2 bases and J dropped 6 bases, with 16 bases sitting between them. CDR3 nucleotide sequence: TGTGCCTGGAGTCCCGGTTGGGGTCTGAAGACCCAGTACTTC. It encodes CAWSPGWGLKTQYF.

The rearrangement uses TRBV6-5 and TRBJ1-1; no clear D gene. V was clipped by 10 bases and J by 10 bases, with 7 bases between them. CDR1 is MNHEY and CDR2 is SVGAGI in the germline V gene. The CDR3 has 8 amino acids. CDR3 nucleotides: TGTGCCAACAAGAGAGCTTTCTTT. It translates to CANKRAFF.

This chain links TRBV9 with TRBJ1-4; no definite D call. CDR1 SGDLS and CDR2 YYNGEE come from the germline V gene. Trimming pared 3 bases from V and 4 bases from J, leaving 10 bases between. This CDR3 is built from 14 residues. In DNA form, the CDR3 reads TGTGCCAGCAGCGGGAGGTGGGGTAATGAAAAACTGTTTTTT. Its translation is CASSGRWGNEKLFF. Full variable domain (remainder filled in from reference TRBV9 and TRBJ1-4): DSGVTQTPKHLITATGQRVTLRCSPRSGDLSVYWYQQSLDQGLQFLIQYYNGEERAKGNILERFSAQQFPDLHSELNLSSLELGDSALYFCASSGRWGNEKLFFGSGTQLSVL.

This chain joins TRBV19 and TRBJ1-5; D perhaps matches TRBD1 (5 bases). This CDR3 has 15 amino acids. Germline loops: CDR1 LNHDA, CDR2 SQIVND (reference sequence). The V end lost 7 bases, the J end lost 2 bases, and 15 bases lay between the germline ends. The CDR3 DNA follows: TGTGCCAGTACCCCGCGGGGGTTGGGCAATCAGCCCCAGCATTTT. Translating it yields CASTPRGLGNQPQHF.

This chain joins TRBV19 and TRBJ2-7, with a weak D call TRBD1 (6 bases). V was trimmed by 4 bases and J by 3 bases, leaving 16 bases between them. Germline V gene sequence: CDR1 LNHDA, CDR2 SQIVND (reference sequence). CDR3 size: 15 residues. The CDR3 sequence is CASSKLQGNLYEQYF. The CDR3, as DNA: TGTGCCAGTAGTAAACTACAGGGAAACCTCTACGAGCAGTACTTC.

Note on this clone: Other DNA sequences from this sample encode an identical CDR3 as well. The chain carries TRBV9 and TRBJ2-2; D is unclear. V gave up 3 bases and J gave up 4 bases, with 10 bases separating them. The germline CDR1 and CDR2 sequences are SGDLS and YYNGEE. This CDR3 is 14 amino acids long. Here the CDR3 reads CASSGRTGTGELFF. CDR3 nucleotide sequence: TGTGCCAGCAGCGGCCGGACGGGCACCGGGGAGCTGTTTTTT.

The V and J genes are TRBV7-9 and TRBJ2-7, with 9 positions matching TRBD1. Germline-derived CDR1 and CDR2 are SEHNR and FQNEAQ (reference sequence). The CDR3 is 15 amino acids. V dropped 5 bases and J dropped 6; count of bases not matched to a gene: 11. CDR3 sequence: CASSVPGQGLSEQYF. CDR3 nucleotides: TGTGCCAGCAGCGTGCCGGGACAGGGCCTTTCCGAGCAGTACTTC.

The CDR3 region is CASSQGSLVQETQYF. DNA for the CDR3: TGCGCCAGCAGCCAAGGGTCACTGGTCCAAGAGACCCAGTACTTC. The V gene is TRBV4-1, the J gene TRBJ2-5; D gene uncertain. Germline CDR1 reads MGHRA; CDR2 reads YSYEKL. Trimming left V 1 base short and J 1 base short, with 10 bases between. The CDR3 has 15 amino acids.